A selection of T cell receptor beta chains follows, all from one sample in a study of blood T cells in healthy people across ages. TCRdb reprocessed the 5' RACE reads with MiXCR, giving one entry per CDR3 protein. The sample consists of 760,000 or so distinct CDR3 sequences, about 25% of them appearing once. The data also belong to a second study, concerning T cells of mothers and their children.

Sequenced input: blood. These receptors all come from a boy under 18 in good health. Both conserved end residues are part of each CDR3. The D gene is left open where the match is weak. Clone size is stated in some rows and not others, as once, few, many or a class when expanded.

cdr3_aa v_call clone_size d_call
CASSQDPRESGYEQYF TRBV4-3 - -
CSASRDRGSYEQYF TRBV20-1 - TRBD1
CASSPYRGGGQPQHF TRBV7-2 few TRBD1
CASSLSTGVTGELFF TRBV7-9 few TRBD1
CASSQDSSTGNEQFF TRBV4-3 - -
CASSEAGDGNEQFF TRBV6-4 - TRBD2
CASSAAVTYEQYF TRBV7-2 few -
CASSQNMNRAVAFF TRBV7-9 few -
CASSLGQTSTGELFF TRBV7-9 few TRBD1
CSVGYGGAYEQYF TRBV29-1 - -
CSATSRNTEAFF TRBV20-1 - -
CSAGTGLTYEQYF TRBV20-1 few TRBD1
CASSERQYTGELFF TRBV2 - -
CSAPRLAGVFQETQYF TRBV20-1 - TRBD2
CASSQGHGVGPQHF TRBV14 - -
CASSSTGDDGYTF TRBV7-2 - TRBD1
CASSENLGSPRETQYF TRBV25-1 few -
CASSLDRSSSYEQYF TRBV11-2 - -
CASSSTVSLSGANVLTF TRBV5-6 few -
CAGRGDRAISYTF TRBV9 few TRBD1
CASSLASIGGGARETQYF TRBV7-2 - TRBD2
CASSYPGAGNTGELFF TRBV5-4 - -
CASSLSDWYQETQYF TRBV7-9 few -
CASSDLQGGANYGYTF TRBV25-1 few -
CASRVPGGEATEAFF TRBV11-2 - -
CASSRRLAGDHYNGQFF TRBV4-2 - TRBD2
CASRDPGLAGNYEQYF TRBV28 few TRBD2
CASSDNGPRTGELFF TRBV11-2 - -
CATSLDPIKGYTF TRBV15 few -
CASRRHRDGYTF TRBV6-5 - -
CASSFWDPNEKLFF TRBV12-3/TRBV12-4 few -
CASSLIRGSNTEAFF TRBV28 once -
CSVGDLYLDTQYF TRBV29-1 few -
CSARDGRIAAPNQYF TRBV20-1 - -
CASSYALAGLYNEQFF TRBV6-5 - TRBD2
CASSLGRGHGYTF TRBV5-6 many -
CASSLLYSPLHF TRBV28 few -
CASSLRQGEAFF TRBV7-2 - TRBD1